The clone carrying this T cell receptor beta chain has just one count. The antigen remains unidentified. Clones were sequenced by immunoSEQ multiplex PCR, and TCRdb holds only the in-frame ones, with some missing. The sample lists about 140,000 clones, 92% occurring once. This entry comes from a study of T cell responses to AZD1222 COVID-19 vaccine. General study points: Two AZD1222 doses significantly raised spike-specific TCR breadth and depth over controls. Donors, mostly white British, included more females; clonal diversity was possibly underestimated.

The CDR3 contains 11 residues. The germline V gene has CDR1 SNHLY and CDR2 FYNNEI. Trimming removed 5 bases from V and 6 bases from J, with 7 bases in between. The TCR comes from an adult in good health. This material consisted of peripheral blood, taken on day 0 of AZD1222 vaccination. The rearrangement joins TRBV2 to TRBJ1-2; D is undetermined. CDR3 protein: CASSRADGYTF. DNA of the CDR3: TGTGCCAGCAGTCGGGCGGATGGCTACACCTTC. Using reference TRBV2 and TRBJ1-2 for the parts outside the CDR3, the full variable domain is EPEVTQTPSHQVTQMGQEVILRCVPISNHLYFYWYRQILGQKVEFLVSFYNNEISEKSEIFDDQFSVERPDGSNFTLKIRSTKLEDSAMYFCASSRADGYTFGSGTRLTVV.